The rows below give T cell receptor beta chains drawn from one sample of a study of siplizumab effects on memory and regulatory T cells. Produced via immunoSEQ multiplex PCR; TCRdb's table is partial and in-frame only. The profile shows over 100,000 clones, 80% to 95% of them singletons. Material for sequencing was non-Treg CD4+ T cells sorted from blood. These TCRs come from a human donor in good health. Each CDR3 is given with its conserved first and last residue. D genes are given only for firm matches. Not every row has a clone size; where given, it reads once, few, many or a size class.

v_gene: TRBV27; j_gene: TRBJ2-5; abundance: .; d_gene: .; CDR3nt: TGTGCCAGCAGTTTATATAACAGGGCAGAGACCCAGTACTTC; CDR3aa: CASSLYNRAETQYF
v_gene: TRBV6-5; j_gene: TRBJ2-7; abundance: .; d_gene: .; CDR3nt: TGTGCCAGCAGTTACTCGAGAGGGGCTTACTACGAGCAGTACTTC; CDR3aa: CASSYSRGAYYEQYF
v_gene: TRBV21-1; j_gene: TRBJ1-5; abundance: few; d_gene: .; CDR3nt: TGTGCCAGCAGCAAAGCCCAGAAAGAAATCACAGGGAAGTTTGGTCAGCCCCAGCATTTT; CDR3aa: CASSKAQKEITGKFGQPQHF
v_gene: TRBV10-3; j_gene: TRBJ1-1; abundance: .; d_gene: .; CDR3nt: TGTGCCATCAAGAACAGGGAGATGAACACTGAAGCTTTCTTT; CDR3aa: CAIKNREMNTEAFF
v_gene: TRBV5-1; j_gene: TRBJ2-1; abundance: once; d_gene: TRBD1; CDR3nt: TGCGCCAGCAGCTTTACCGGGACAGGGAACAATGAGCAGTTCTTC; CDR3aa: CASSFTGTGNNEQFF
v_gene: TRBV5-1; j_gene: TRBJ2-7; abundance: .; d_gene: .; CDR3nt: TGCGCCAGCAGCTTGGGGCAGCCACCCTACGAGCAGTACTTC; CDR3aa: CASSLGQPPYEQYF
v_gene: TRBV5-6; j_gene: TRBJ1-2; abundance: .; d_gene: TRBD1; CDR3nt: TGTGCCAGCAGCTCGTGGGACAGGGTCGACTATGGCTACACCTTC; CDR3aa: CASSSWDRVDYGYTF
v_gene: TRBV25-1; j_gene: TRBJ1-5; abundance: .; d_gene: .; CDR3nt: TGTGCCAGCAGTGTGGGGGAACAGCCCCAGCATTTT; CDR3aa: CASSVGEQPQHF
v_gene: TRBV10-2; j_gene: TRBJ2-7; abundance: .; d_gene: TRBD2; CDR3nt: TGCGCCAGCAGTGAGGGGACTAGCGGGGGGGCCGGGTCCTACGAGCAGTACTTC; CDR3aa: CASSEGTSGGAGSYEQYF
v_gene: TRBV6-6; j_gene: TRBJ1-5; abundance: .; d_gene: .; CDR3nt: TGTGCCAGCAGTTACAGGGAAAGGGGCAATCAGCCCCAGCATTTT; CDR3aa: CASSYRERGNQPQHF
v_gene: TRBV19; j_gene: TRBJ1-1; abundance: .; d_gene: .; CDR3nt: TGTGCCAGCAGCACGGCGGGGCGTTTTAGCACTGAAGCTTTCTTT; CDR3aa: CASSTAGRFSTEAFF
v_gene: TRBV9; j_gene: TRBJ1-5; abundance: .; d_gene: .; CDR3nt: TGTGCCAGCAGCCCTTTTTCCGGGGTCGGGGATCAGCCCCAGCATTTT; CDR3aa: CASSPFSGVGDQPQHF
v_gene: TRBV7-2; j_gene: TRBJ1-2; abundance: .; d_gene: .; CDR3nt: TGTGCCAGCAGCTTAAGCAGCTTCTATGGCTACACCTTC; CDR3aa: CASSLSSFYGYTF
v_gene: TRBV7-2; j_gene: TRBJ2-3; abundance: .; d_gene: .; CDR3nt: TGTGCCAGCAGCTCTCAAAAGACAGGGAGGTCGGATACGCAGTATTTT; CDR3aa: CASSSQKTGRSDTQYF
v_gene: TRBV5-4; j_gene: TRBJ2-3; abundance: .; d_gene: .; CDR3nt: TGTGCCAGCAGCTGGGAAATTGCTGCAGATACGCAGTATTTT; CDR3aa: CASSWEIAADTQYF
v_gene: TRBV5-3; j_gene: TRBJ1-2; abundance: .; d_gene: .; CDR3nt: TGTGCCAGAAGCTTGGCCACGGGGATCTATGGCTACACCTTC; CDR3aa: CARSLATGIYGYTF
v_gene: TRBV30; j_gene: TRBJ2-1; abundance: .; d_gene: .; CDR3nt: TGTGCCTGGAGTGTACGTCGCAGGGAAACCTACAATGAGCAGTTCTTC; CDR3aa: CAWSVRRRETYNEQFF
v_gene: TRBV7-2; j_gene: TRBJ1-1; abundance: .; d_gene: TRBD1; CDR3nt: TGTGCCAGCAGCCCGCTGGGACAGGGGGCGCGCACTGAAGCTTTCTTT; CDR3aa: CASSPLGQGARTEAFF
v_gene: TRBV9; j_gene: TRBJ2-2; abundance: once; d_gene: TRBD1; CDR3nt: TGTGCCAGCAGCGCACAGGGGCGAGACACCGGGGAGCTGTTTTTT; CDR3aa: CASSAQGRDTGELFF
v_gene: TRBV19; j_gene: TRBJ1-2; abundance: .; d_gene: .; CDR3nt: TGTGCCAGTAGTATATCAGGCGCGGGGGCCCTAGTCCGTACTGGCTACACCTTC; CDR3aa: CASSISGAGALVRTGYTF
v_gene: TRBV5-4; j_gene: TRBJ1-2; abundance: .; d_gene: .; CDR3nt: TGTGCCAGCAGCCCACCCGACAGGTATGGCTACACCTTC; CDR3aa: CASSPPDRYGYTF
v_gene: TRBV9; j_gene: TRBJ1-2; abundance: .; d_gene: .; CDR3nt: TGTGCCAGCAGCGTAGGAACAGGCCCTTCGGCGGGCTACACCTTC; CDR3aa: CASSVGTGPSAGYTF
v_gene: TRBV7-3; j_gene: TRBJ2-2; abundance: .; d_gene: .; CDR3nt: TGTGCCAGCAGCACCAAGGGCCACCCCTCCGCCGGGGAGCTGTTTTTT; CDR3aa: CASSTKGHPSAGELFF
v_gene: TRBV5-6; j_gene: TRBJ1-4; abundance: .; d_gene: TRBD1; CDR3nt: TGTGCCAGCAGCTTGAGGGTTGTTGGGACAGCCAAAAATGAAAAACTGTTTTTT; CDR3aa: CASSLRVVGTAKNEKLFF
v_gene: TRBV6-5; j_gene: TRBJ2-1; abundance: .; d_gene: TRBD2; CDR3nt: TGTGCCAGCAGTACCAAAGCGGGGCCGGGAAATGAGCAGTTCTTC; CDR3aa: CASSTKAGPGNEQFF
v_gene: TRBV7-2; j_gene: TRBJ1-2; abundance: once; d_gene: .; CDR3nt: TGTGCCAGCAGCTTGGGCAGGCAGGGGTATGGCTACACCTTC; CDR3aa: CASSLGRQGYGYTF
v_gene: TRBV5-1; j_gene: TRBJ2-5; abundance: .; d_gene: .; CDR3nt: TGCGCCAGCAACCTATCCGGGGAGCAAGAGACCCAGTACTTC; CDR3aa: CASNLSGEQETQYF
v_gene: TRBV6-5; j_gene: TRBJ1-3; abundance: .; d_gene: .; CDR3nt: TGTGCCAGCCGGGAGGGGGACGGAAACACCATATATTTT; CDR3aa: CASREGDGNTIYF
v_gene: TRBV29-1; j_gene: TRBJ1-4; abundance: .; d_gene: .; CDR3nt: TGCAGCGTTGAAGGGGGTACCCTTGGGGAAAAACTGTTTTTT; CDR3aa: CSVEGGTLGEKLFF
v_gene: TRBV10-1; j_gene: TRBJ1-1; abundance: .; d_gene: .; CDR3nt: TGCGCCAGCAGTGAGTCGACGGGTGAAGCTTTCTTT; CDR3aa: CASSESTGEAFF
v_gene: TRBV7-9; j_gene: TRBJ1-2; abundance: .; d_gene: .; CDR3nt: TGTGCCAGCAGCTTTTATGGGTCCCGACAGGATGGCTACACCTTC; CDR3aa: CASSFYGSRQDGYTF
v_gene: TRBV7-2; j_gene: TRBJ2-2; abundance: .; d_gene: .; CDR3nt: TGTGCCAGCAGCTTGTCGCCCGGGGAGCTGTTTTTT; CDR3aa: CASSLSPGELFF
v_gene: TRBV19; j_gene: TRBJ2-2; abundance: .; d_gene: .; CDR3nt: TGTGCCAGTCTCCAGGCCGGGTATTGGACCGGGGAGCTGTTTTTT; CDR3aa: CASLQAGYWTGELFF
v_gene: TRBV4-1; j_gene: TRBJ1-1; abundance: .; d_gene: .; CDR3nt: TGCGCCAGCAGCCGAGGTCCTGAAGCTTTCTTT; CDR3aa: CASSRGPEAFF
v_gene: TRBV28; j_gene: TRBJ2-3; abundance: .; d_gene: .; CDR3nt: TGTGCCACCGAAACAGGGACATACACAGATACGCAGTATTTT; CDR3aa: CATETGTYTDTQYF
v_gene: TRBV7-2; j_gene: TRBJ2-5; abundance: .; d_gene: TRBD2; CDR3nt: TGTGCCAGCAGCTTAGTCGGCCCGACTAGCGGAGTCAGAGAGACCCAGTACTTC; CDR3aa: CASSLVGPTSGVRETQYF
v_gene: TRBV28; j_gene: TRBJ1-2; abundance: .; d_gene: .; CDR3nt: TGTGCCAGCAGCACCTCGAGGTCTGGCTACACCTTC; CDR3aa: CASSTSRSGYTF
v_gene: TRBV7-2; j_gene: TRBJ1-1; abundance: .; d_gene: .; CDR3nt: TGTGCCAGCAGCGAGACACAACTTAGCACTGAAGCTTTCTTT; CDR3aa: CASSETQLSTEAFF
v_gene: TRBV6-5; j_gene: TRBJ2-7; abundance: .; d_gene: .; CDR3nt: TGTGCCAGCATAGGGCCCGGCGAGCAGTACTTC; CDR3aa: CASIGPGEQYF
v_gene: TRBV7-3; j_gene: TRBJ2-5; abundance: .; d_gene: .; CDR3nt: TGTGCCAGCAGCTTAACGAGCAGTGGAGGGGAGACCCAGTACTTC; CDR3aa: CASSLTSSGGETQYF
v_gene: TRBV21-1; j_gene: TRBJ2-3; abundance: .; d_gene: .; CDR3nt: TGTGCCAGCAGCAGGACTAGCGGGGGGGCCCCAGATACGCAGTATTTT; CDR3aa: CASSRTSGGAPDTQYF
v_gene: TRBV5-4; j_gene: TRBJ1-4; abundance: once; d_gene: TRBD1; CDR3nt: TGTGCCAGCAGCCTACCAGGGGGCCAGGGGGAAAAACTGTTTTTT; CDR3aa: CASSLPGGQGEKLFF
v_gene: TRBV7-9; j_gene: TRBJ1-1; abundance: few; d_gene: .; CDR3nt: TGTGCCAGCAGCTGGCAATGGAACACTGAAGCTTTCTTT; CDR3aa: CASSWQWNTEAFF
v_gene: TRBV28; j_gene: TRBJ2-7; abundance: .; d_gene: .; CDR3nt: TGTGCCAGCAGCCAGGGGGGCCCAAGTCTCTACGAGCAGTACTTC; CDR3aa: CASSQGGPSLYEQYF
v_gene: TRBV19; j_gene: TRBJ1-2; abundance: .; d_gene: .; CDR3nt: TGTGCCAGTAGTATGGGGACATTTTCCGCTAACTATGGCTACACCTTC; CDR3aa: CASSMGTFSANYGYTF
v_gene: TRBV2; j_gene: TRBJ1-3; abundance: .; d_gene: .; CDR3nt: TGTGCCAGCAGTGTGGGGGAGAACTCTGGAAACACCATATATTTT; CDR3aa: CASSVGENSGNTIYF
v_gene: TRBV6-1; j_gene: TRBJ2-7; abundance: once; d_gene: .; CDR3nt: TGTGCCAGCAGTACTCGTGGGAGCGGGCCCTACGAGCAGTACTTC; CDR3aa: CASSTRGSGPYEQYF
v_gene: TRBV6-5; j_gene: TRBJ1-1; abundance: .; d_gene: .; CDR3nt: TGTGCCAGCAGTTACACTGAAGCTTTCTTT; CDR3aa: CASSYTEAFF
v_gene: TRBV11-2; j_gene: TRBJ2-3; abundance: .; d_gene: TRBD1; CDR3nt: TGTGCCAGCAGCCAGGGACAGGGAATCAGAGATACGCAGTATTTT; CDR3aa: CASSQGQGIRDTQYF
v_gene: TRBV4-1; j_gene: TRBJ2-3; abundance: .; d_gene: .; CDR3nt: TGCGCCAGCAGCCAATCCGGAAGAGCGGGCACAGATACGCAGTATTTT; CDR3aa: CASSQSGRAGTDTQYF
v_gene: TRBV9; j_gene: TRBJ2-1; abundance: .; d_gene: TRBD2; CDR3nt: TGTGCCAGCAGCCCGAAGACTAGCGGGGGAAATGAGCAGTTCTTC; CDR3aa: CASSPKTSGGNEQFF